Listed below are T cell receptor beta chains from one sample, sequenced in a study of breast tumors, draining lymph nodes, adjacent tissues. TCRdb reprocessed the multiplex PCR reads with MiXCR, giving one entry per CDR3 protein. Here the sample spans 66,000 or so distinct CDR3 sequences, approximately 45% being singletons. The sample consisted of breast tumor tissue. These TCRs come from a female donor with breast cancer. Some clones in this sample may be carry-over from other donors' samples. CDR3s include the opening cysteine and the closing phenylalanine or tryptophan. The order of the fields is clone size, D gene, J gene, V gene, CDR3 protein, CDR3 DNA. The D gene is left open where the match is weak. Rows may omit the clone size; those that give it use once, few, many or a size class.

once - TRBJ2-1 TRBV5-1 CASSLAPRDTQFF TGCGCCAGCAGCTTGGCGCCCAGGGATACGCAGTTCTTC
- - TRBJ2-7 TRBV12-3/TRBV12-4 CASSLWGSSGRSSYEQYF TGTGCCAGCAGCCTCTGGGGGTCCAGCGGCCGGAGCTCCTACGAGCAGTACTTC
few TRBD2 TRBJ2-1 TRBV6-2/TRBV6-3 CASSPQRGSYNEQFF TGTGCCAGCAGTCCCCAGCGGGGTTCCTACAATGAGCAGTTCTTC
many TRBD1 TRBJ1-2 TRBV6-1 CASRLGQGLYGYTF TGTGCCAGCAGACTAGGACAGGGTCTCTATGGCTACACCTTC
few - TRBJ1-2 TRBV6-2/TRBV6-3 CASSPIERRHHGYTF TGTGCCAGCAGTCCCATTGAGCGACGGCATCATGGCTACACCTTC
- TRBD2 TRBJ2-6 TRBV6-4 CASTTVAGVLTF TGTGCCAGCACGACGGTAGCGGGAGTCCTGACTTTC
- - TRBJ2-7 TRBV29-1 CSAGIVYEQYF TGCAGCGCCGGGATAGTCTACGAGCAGTACTTC
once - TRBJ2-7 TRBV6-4 CASGRDNTEQYF TGTGCCAGCGGGCGGGACAACACCGAGCAGTACTTC
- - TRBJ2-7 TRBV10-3 CAISERESAGEQYF TGTGCCATCAGTGAGCGGGAGAGTGCCGGCGAGCAGTACTTC
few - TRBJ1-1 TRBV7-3 CASSPRTGMNTEAFF TGTGCCAGCAGCCCGCGCACAGGTATGAACACTGAAGCTTTCTTT
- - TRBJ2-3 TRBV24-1 CATSDTSGTHEQYF TGTGCCACCAGTGATACCTCAGGGACCCATGAGCAGTATTTT
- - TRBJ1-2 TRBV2 CASRVDEAGYGYTF TGTGCCAGCAGGGTGGACGAAGCCGGCTATGGCTACACCTTC
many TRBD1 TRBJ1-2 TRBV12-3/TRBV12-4 CASSPQDRADYGYTF TGTGCCAGCAGTCCACAGGACAGGGCGGACTATGGCTACACCTTC
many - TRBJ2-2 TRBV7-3 CASSFRQNTGELFF TGTGCCAGCAGCTTTAGGCAAAACACCGGGGAGCTGTTTTTT
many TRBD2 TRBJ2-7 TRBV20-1 CSATKGGGGPYEQYF TGCAGTGCAACTAAGGGGGGCGGGGGGCCCTACGAGCAGTACTTC
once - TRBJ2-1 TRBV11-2 CASCPGHLSNEQFF TGTGCCAGCTGCCCGGGACACCTCTCCAATGAGCAGTTCTTC
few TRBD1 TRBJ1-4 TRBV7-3 CASSLAGQPNEKLFF TGTGCCAGCAGCCTAGCGGGACAGCCTAATGAAAAACTGTTTTTT
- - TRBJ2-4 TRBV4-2 CASSQDLGTDESIYF TGTGCCAGCAGCCAAGACCTCGGTACAGACGAGTCAATTTACTTC
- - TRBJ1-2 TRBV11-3 CASSLRVPTSGVSTGMNGYTF TGTGCCAGCAGCTTACGGGTTCCGACTAGCGGAGTCAGCACAGGGATGAATGGCTACACCTTC
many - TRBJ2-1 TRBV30 CAGLISSYNEQFF TGTGCCGGCTTAATCAGCTCCTACAATGAGCAGTTCTTC
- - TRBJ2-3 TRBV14 CASSFYICSARVGGTDTQYF -
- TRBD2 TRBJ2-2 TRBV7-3 CASSLAGEFF TGTGCCAGCAGCTTAGCGGGAGAGTTTTTT
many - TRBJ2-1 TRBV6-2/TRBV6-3 CASSYSSEQFF TGTGCCAGCAGTTATTCGTCAGAGCAGTTCTTC
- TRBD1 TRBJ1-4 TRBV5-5 CASRVTGRATNEKLFF TGTGCCAGCCGGGTGACAGGGAGGGCAACTAATGAAAAACTGTTTTTT
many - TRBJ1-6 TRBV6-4 CASSVTGRNSPLHF TGTGCCAGCAGTGTTACAGGGCGAAATTCACCCCTCCACTTT
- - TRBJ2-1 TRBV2 CASSEEERALYNEQFF TGTGCCAGCAGTGAAGAGGAACGGGCTCTTTACAATGAGCAGTTCTTC
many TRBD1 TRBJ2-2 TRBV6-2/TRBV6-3 CASRQGLVPGELFF TGTGCCAGCAGACAGGGGTTGGTGCCCGGGGAGCTGTTTTTT
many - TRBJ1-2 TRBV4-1 CASSQVPGRTYGYTF TGCGCCAGCAGCCAAGTCCCAGGGAGAACCTATGGCTACACCTTC
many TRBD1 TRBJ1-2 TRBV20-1 CSAPDREAGYTF TGCAGTGCTCCAGACAGGGAGGCTGGCTACACCTTC
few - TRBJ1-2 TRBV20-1 CSAAPGVSYGYTF TGCAGTGCTGCCCCAGGGGTGAGCTATGGCTACACCTTC
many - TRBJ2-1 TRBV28 CASSNTGGNEQFF TGTGCCAGCAGCAACACAGGAGGCAATGAGCAGTTCTTC
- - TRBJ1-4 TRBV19 CASSTLSTNEKLFF TGTGCCAGTAGTACGCTGTCAACTAATGAAAAACTGTTTTTT
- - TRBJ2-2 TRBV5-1 CASSIYLCSVEKSTWGQNTGELFF -
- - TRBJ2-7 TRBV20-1 CSASENVAYAQYF TGCAGTGCTAGTGAAAACGTCGCCTACGCGCAGTACTTT
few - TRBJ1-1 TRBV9 CASSVDGQPLNTEAFF TGTGCCAGCAGCGTAGACGGGCAACCGTTGAACACTGAAGCTTTCTTT
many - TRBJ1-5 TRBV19 CASSSRSPGNQPQHF TGTGCCAGTAGCAGCCGTTCGCCTGGCAATCAGCCCCAGCATTTT
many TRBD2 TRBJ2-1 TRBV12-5 CASGLEPGLAGGPYNEQFF TGTGCTAGTGGTTTGGAACCGGGACTAGCGGGAGGGCCCTACAATGAGCAGTTCTTC
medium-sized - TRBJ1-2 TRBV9 CASSVEDGLSGYTF TGTGCCAGCAGCGTAGAGGACGGACTATCTGGCTACACCTTC
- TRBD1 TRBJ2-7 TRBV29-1 CSGQGLPREQYF TGCAGCGGACAGGGCCTCCCCAGGGAGCAGTACTTC
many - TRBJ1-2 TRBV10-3 CAVWRSYGYTF TGTGCCGTGTGGCGGAGCTATGGCTACACCTTC
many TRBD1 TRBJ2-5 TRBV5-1 CASSLFTGGLVETQYF TGCGCCAGCAGCTTGTTCACAGGGGGCTTAGTTGAGACCCAGTACTTC
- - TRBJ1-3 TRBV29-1 CSVQGIYGNTIYF TGCAGCGTTCAGGGGATCTATGGAAACACCATATATTTT
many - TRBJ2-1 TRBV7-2 CAGGHFYEQFF TGTGCCGGGGGGCATTTCTATGAGCAGTTCTTC
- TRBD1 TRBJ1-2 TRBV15 CATSSQEEGTGGNYGYTF TGTGCCACCAGCAGCCAAGAGGAGGGTACAGGGGGGAACTATGGCTACACCTTC
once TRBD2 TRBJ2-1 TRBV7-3 CASSLSGRASNEQFF TGTGCCAGCAGCCTTAGCGGGAGGGCGAGCAATGAGCAGTTCTTC
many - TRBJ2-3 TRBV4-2 CASSSRGGAPDTQYF TGTGCCAGCAGCTCAAGGGGGGGGGCCCCAGATACGCAGTATTTT
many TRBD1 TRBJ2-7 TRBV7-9 CASSSRDRDAYEQYF TGTGCCAGCAGCTCCCGGGACAGGGACGCCTACGAGCAGTACTTC
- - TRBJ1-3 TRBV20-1 CSATRTSGNTIYF TGCAGTGCTACGCGGACTAGCGGGAACACCATATATTTT
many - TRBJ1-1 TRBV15 CATSREGGRPTLEAFF TGTGCCACCAGCAGAGAAGGGGGGCGACCAACCCTTGAAGCTTTCTTT
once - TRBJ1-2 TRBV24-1 CATSDFYDGYTF TGTGCCACCAGTGATTTTTATGATGGCTACACCTTC
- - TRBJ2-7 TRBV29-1 CSIYLCSATGTELYEQYF -
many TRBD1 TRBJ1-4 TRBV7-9 CASSWTGGTANEKLFF TGTGCCAGCAGCTGGACAGGGGGCACGGCTAATGAAAAACTGTTTTTT
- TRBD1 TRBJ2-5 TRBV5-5 CASSLQQGVGETQYF TGTGCCAGCAGCCTACAACAGGGGGTCGGAGAGACCCAGTACTTC